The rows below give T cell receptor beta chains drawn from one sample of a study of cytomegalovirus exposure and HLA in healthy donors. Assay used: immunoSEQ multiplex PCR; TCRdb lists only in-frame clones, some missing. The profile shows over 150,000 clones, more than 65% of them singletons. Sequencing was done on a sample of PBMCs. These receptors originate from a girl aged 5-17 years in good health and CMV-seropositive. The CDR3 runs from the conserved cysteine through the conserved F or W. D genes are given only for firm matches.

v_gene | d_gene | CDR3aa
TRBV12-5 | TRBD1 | CASGTRQGNGLQETQYF
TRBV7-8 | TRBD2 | CASSFVASGTYNEQFF
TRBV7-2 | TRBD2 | CASSLTSAILNNEQFF
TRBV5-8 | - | CASSFVRDRRETQYF
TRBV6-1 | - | CASSEGTASYEQYF
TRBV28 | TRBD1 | CASGTGSYQPQHF
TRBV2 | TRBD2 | CATTPRSAAGGRETQYF
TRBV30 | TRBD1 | CAWTGTAAYEQYF
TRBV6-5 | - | CASSYGGPHQPQHF
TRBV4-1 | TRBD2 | CASSIPGLAGRPEKTQYF
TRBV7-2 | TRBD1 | CASSSQTGYNSPLHF
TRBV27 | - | CASSLLDSGNEQFF
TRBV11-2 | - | CASSFNRDQTEAFF
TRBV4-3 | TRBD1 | CASSQDLGTGSSPLHF
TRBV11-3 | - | CASSFSREGNTIYF